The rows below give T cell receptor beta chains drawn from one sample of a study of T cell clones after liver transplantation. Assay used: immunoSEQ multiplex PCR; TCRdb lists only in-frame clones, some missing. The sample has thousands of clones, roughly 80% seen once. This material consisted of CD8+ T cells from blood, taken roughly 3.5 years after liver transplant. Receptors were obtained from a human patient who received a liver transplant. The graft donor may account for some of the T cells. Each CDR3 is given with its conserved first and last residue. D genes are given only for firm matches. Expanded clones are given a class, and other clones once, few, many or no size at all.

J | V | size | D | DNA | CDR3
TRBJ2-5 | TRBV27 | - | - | TGTGCCAGCAGTTTATATGGGACCCAGTACTTC | CASSLYGTQYF
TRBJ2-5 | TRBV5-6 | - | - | TGTGCCAGCAGCTTGGGGGGTTCGGAGACCCAGTACTTC | CASSLGGSETQYF
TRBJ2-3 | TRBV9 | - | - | TGTGCCAGCGGTGGGGGACATCCGCCGGATACGCAGTATTTT | CASGGGHPPDTQYF
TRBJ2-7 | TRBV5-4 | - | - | TGTGCCACGACCGGCAGGGGAGGATACGAGCAGTACTTC | CATTGRGGYEQYF
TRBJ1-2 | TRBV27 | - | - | TGTGCCAGCAGCCCCGGCAGAAGCTATGGCTACACCTTC | CASSPGRSYGYTF
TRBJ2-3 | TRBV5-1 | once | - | TGCGCCAGCAGCTTGGAATCAGTCACAGATACGCAGTATTTT | CASSLESVTDTQYF
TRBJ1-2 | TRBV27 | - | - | TGTGCCAGCAGTCCAAAGGAGCGGCGAAACTATGGCTACACCTTC | CASSPKERRNYGYTF
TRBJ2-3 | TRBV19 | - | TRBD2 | TGTGCCAGTAGTATCTCCTCCGGGACTAGCGGGTTATATACGCAGTATTTT | CASSISSGTSGLYTQYF
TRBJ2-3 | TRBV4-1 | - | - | TGCGCCAGCAGCCAAGATCTTGGGTGGTGGACAGATACGCAGTATTTT | CASSQDLGWWTDTQYF
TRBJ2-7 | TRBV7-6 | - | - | TGTGCCAGCAGCACCTCCGACAGATCCTACGAGCAGTACTTC | CASSTSDRSYEQYF
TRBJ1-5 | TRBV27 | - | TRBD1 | TGTGCCACCGCAGGGGGCTATAGCAATCAGCCCCAGCATTTT | CATAGGYSNQPQHF
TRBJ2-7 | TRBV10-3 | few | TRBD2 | TGTGCCATCAGTGAGTCGGCAGCGGGAGAGGGGCACGAGCAGTACTTC | CAISESAAGEGHEQYF
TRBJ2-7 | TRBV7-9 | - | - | TGTGCCAGCAGCTTAGAGGTGGGACTCTCCTACGAGCAGTACTTC | CASSLEVGLSYEQYF
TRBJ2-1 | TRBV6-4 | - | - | TGTGCCAGCAGTGACTCGGGATTGCCTATCAATGAGCAGTTCTTC | CASSDSGLPINEQFF
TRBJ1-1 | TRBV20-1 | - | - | TGCAGTGCTAGCTTGGCTGAAGCTTTCTTT | CSASLAEAFF
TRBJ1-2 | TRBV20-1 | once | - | TGCAGTGCTGACTGGACGCATGGCTACACCTTC | CSADWTHGYTF
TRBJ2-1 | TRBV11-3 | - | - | TGTGCCAGCAGCAGCCGGGCAATAGACAATGAGCAGTTCTTC | CASSSRAIDNEQFF
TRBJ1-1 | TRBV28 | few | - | TGTGCCAGCAGTTTTGTGGGCAGGGGATTCACTGAAGCTTTCTTT | CASSFVGRGFTEAFF
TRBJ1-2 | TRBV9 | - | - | TGTGCCAGCAGCTCTAATACAGGGTCGGGCGGCTACACCTTC | CASSSNTGSGGYTF
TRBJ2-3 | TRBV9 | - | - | TGTGCCAGTAGTGTCACGCGGATAGATACGCAGTATTTT | CASSVTRIDTQYF
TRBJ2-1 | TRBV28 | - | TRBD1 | TGTGCCAGCCGGGACAGGGGGAGAGGTGAGCAGTTCTTC | CASRDRGRGEQFF
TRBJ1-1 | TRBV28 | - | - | TGTGCCAGCAGTTTATGGGAGGGGGGGATTGAAGCTTTCTTT | CASSLWEGGIEAFF
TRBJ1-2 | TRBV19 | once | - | TGTGCCAGTAGTATAGGGAGAATGGGCTACACCTTC | CASSIGRMGYTF
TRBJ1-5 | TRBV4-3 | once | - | TGCGCCAGCAGCCAAGGGGGCATCCAGCCCCAGCATTTT | CASSQGGIQPQHF
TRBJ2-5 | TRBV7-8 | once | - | TGTGCCACCTCACGAGGCAGGGTAGAGACCCAGTACTTC | CATSRGRVETQYF
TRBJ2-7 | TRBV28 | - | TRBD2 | TGTGCCAGCAGTCATTTAACGGGAGGAGCGGACGAGCAGTACTTC | CASSHLTGGADEQYF
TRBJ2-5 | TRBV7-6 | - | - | TGTGCCAGCAGCTTTGCCTCAACAGGGGGGGAGGAGACCCAGTACTTC | CASSFASTGGEETQYF
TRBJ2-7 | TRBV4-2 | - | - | TGTGCCAGCAGCTGGACCTTCTACGAGCAGTACTTC | CASSWTFYEQYF
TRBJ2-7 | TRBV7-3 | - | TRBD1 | TGTGCCAGCAGCCCCGGGACAGGGGGTAGGGACGAGCAGTACTTC | CASSPGTGGRDEQYF